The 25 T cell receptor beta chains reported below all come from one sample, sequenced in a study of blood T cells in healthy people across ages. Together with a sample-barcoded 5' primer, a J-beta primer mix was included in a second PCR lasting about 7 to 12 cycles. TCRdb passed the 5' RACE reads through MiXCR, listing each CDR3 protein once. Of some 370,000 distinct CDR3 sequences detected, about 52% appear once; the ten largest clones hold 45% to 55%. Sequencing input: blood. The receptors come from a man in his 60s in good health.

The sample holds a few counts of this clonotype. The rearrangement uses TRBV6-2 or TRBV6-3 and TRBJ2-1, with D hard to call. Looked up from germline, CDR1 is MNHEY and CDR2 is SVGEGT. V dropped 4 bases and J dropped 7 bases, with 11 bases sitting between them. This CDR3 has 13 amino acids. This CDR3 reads CASSFQTNNEQFF. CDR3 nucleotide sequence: TGTGCCAGCAGTTTTCAAACTAATAATGAGCAGTTCTTC.

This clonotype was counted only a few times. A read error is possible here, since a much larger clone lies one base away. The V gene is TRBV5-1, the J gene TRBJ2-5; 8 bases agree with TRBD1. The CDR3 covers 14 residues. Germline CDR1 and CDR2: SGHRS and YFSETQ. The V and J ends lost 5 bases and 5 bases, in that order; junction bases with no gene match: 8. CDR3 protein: CASSSTGGWETQYF. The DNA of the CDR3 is TGCGCCAGCAGTTCCACAGGGGGATGGGAGACCCAGTACTTC.

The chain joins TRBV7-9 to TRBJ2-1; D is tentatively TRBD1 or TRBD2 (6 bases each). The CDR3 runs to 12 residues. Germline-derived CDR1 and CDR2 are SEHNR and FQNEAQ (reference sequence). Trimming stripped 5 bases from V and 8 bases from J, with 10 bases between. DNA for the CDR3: TGTGCCAGCAGCAGGGGGACTCATGAGCAGTTCTTC. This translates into CASSRGTHEQFF.

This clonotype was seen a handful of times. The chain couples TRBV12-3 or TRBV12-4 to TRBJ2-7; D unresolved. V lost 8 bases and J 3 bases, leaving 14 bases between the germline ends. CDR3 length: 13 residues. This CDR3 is CASHLAGRYEQYF. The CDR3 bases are TGTGCCAGCCACCTCGCCGGGCGCTACGAGCAGTACTTC.

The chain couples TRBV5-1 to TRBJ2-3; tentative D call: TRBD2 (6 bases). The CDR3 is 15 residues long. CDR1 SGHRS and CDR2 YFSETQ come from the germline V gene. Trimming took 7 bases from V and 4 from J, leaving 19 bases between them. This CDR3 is CASGPSTSQADTQYF. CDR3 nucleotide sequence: TGCGCCAGCGGTCCATCGACTAGTCAGGCAGATACGCAGTATTTT.

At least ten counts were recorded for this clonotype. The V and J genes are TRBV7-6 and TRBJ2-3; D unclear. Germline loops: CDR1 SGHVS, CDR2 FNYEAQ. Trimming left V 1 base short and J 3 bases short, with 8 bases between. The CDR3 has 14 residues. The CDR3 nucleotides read TGTGCCAGCAGCTTAGGTGTGGGTACAGATACGCAGTATTTT. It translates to CASSLGVGTDTQYF.

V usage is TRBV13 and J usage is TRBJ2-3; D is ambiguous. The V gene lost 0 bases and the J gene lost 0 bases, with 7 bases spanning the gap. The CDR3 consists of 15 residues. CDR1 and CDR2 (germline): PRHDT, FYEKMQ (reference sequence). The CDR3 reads CASSLGTASTDTQYF. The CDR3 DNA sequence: TGTGCCAGCAGCTTAGGAACAGCTAGCACAGATACGCAGTATTTT.

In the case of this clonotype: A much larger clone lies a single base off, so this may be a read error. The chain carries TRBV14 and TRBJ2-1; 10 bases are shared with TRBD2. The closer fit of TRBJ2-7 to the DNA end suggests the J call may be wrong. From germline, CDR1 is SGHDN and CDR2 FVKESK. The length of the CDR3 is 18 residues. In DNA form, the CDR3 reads TGTGCCAGCAGCCAAGAAGGGTGGACTAGCGGAGCATACAATGAGCAGTACTTC. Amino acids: CASSQEGWTSGAYNEQYF.

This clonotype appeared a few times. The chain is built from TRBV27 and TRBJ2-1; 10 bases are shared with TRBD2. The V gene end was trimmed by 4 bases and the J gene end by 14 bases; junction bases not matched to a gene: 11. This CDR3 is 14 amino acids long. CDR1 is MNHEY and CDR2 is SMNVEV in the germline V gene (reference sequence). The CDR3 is CASSSERTSGKEFF. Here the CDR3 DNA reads TGTGCCAGCAGTTCCGAGCGCACTAGCGGGAAAGAGTTCTTC.

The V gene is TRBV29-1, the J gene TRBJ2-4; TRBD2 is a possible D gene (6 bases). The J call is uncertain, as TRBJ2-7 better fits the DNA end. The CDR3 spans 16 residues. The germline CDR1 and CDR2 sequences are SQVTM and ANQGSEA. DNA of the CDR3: TGCAGCGTTGAAGGGCTCAGGGACTCAAGCTCCTACGAGCAGTACTTC. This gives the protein CSVEGLRDSSSYEQYF.

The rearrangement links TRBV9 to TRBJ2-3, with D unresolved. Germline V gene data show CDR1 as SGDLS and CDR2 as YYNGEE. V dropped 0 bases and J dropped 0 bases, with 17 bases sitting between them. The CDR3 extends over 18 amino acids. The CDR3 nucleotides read TGTGCCAGCAGCGTAGGGGGTTCGGTTCCAGTGAGCACAGATACGCAGTATTTT. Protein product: CASSVGGSVPVSTDTQYF.

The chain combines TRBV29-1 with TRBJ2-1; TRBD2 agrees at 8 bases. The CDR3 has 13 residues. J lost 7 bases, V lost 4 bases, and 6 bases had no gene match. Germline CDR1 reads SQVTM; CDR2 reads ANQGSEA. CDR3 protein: CSVGGGGSNEQFF. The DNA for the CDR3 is TGCAGCGTTGGTGGCGGGGGGTCTAATGAGCAGTTCTTC.

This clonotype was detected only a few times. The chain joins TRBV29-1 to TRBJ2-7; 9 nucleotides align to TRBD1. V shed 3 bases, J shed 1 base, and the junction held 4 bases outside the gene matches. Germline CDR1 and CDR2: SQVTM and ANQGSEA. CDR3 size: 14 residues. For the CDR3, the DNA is TGCAGCGTTGACCGACAGGGGGGATCCTACGAGCAGTACTTC. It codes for CSVDRQGGSYEQYF.

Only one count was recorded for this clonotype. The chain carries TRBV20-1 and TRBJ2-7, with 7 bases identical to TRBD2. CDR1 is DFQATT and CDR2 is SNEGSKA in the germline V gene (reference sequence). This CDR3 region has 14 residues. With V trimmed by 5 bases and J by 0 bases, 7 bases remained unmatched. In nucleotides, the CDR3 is TGCAGTGCTCGACTAGCCCCCCTCTCCTACGAGCAGTACTTC. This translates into CSARLAPLSYEQYF.

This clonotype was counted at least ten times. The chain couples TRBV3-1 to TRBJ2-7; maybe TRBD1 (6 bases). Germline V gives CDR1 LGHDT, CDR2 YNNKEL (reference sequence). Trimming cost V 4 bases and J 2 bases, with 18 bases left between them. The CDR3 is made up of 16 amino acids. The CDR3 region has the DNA TGTGCCAGCAGCCTTCGAGGGTCCCAGGGGACCTACGAGCAGTACTTC. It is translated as CASSLRGSQGTYEQYF.

The CDR3 is CASSLAGSGSSYNEQFF. The CDR3 nucleotides are TGCGCCAGCAGCTTGGCGGGTAGCGGCAGCTCCTACAATGAGCAGTTCTTC. The chain joins TRBV5-1 to TRBJ2-1; a possible D gene is TRBD2 (6 bases). Trimming removed 0 bases from V and 0 bases from J, with 13 bases in between. There are 17 residues in the CDR3. Germline CDR1 and CDR2: SGHRS and YFSETQ. Based on the CDR3 plus reference TRBV5-1 and TRBJ2-1, the full variable domain is KAGVTQTPRYLIKTRGQQVTLSCSPISGHRSVSWYQQTPGQGLQFLFEYFSETQRNKGNFPGRFSGRQFSNSRSEMNVSTLELGDSALYLCASSLAGSGSSYNEQFFGPGTRLTVL.

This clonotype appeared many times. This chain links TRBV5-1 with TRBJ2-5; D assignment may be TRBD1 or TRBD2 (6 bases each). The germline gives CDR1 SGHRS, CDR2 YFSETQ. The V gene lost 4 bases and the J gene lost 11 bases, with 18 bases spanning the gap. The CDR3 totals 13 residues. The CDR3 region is CASSGTDRTEQYF. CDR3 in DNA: TGCGCCAGCAGCGGGACTGACAGGACAGAGCAGTACTTC.

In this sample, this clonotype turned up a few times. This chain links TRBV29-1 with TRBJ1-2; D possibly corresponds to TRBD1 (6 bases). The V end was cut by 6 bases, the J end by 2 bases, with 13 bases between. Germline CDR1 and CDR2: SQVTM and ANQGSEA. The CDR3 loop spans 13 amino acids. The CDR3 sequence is CSVGEQGNYGYTF. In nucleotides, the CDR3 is TGCAGCGTAGGAGAACAGGGAAACTATGGCTACACCTTC.

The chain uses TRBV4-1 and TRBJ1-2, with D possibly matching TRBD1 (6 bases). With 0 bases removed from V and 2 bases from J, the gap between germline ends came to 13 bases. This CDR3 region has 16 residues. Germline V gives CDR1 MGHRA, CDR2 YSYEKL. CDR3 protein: CASSQDGAGANYGYTF. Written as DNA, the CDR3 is TGCGCCAGCAGCCAAGATGGGGCAGGGGCAAACTATGGCTACACCTTC.

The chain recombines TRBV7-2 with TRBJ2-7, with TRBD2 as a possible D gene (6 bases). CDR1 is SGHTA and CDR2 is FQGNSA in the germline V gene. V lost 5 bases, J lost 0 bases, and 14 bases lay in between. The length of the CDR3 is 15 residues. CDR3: CASSPFRRASYEQYF. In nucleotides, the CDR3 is TGTGCCAGCAGCCCCTTCAGGAGGGCCTCCTACGAGCAGTACTTC.

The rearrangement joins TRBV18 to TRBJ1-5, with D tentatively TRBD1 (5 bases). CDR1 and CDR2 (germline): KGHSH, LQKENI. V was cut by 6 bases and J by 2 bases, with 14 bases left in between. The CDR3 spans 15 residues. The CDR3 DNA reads TGTGCCAGCTCGCCAACGGGGGGTGGCAATCAGCCCCAGCATTTT. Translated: CASSPTGGGNQPQHF.

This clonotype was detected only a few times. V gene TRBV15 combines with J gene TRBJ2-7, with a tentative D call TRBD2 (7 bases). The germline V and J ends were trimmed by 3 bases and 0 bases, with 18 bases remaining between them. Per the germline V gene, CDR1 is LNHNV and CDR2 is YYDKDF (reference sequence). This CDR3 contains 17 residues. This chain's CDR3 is CATSRGGLAVTSYEQYF. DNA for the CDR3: TGTGCCACCAGCAGGGGGGGGCTAGCGGTTACCTCCTACGAGCAGTACTTC.

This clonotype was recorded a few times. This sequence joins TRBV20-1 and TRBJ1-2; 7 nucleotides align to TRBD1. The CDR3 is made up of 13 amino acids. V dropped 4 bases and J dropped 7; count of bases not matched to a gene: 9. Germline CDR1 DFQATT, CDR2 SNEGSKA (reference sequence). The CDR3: CSAKGTAEAGYTF. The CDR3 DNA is TGCAGTGCTAAGGGGACAGCCGAGGCTGGCTACACCTTC.

CDR3: CASSLASGRSNEQFF. In DNA form, the CDR3 reads TGTGCCAGCAGCTTAGCTAGCGGGAGGAGTAATGAGCAGTTCTTC. The gene calls are TRBV7-9 and TRBJ2-1; the match to TRBD2 covers 10 bases. The CDR3 is 15 amino acids. With 0 bases clipped from V and 7 bases from J, the junction kept 3 bases outside the gene matches. In germline, CDR1 is SEHNR, CDR2 FQNEAQ (reference sequence).

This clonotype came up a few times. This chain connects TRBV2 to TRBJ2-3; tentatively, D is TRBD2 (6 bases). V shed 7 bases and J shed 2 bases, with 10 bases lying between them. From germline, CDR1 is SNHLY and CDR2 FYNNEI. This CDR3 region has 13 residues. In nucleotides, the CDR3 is TGTGCCAGCAATGCGGGGATCACAGATACGCAGTATTTT. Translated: CASNAGITDTQYF.